This TCR beta chain was recorded in a study of blood T cell repertoires in COVID-19. Overall study context: Samples of COVID-19 (acute and convalescent) were obtained from the United States, Italy and Spain.

Per the original data handling: Nucleated cell number was recorded as an estimate derived from reference gene primer amplification. Assay: immunoSEQ multiplex PCR; the TCRdb copy retains only in-frame clones and omits some. D and trimming come from the DNA, and the V and J calls and clone size come from that table. The sample holds just over 350,000 clones, about 88% seen once. Germline trimming cut 0 bases from V and 4 bases from J; bases unmatched to any gene: 8. CDR1 is SGHDN, CDR2 FVKESK, per germline. CDR3 length: 17 residues. This chain uses TRBV14 with TRBJ2-1; the match to TRBD1 covers 8 bases. This TCR derives from an older woman with COVID-19, enrolled during active disease. Sequenced: peripheral blood. CDR3 amino acids: CASSQDKFGTGYNEQFF. CDR3 coding DNA: TGTGCCAGCAGCCAAGATAAGTTCGGGACAGGATACAATGAGCAGTTCTTC.